Following are 17 T cell receptor beta chains from one sample sequenced in a study of T cell changes during pregnancy in multiple sclerosis. The repertoire was sequenced with immunoSEQ multiplex PCR; TCRdb's copy has only in-frame clones and lacks some. Among more than 35,000 clones listed, 88% were seen once. This specimen consisted of CD4+ T cells from peripheral blood mononuclear cells, obtained in the first trimester of pregnancy. These receptors were collected from a female donor with multiple sclerosis, enrolled in a pregnancy study.

CDR3 bases: TGTGCCAGCAGTGCCTGGGACTTCCTGAACACCGGGGAGCTGTTTTTT. It encodes CASSAWDFLNTGELFF. The V gene is TRBV2, the J gene TRBJ2-2, with D possibly being TRBD2 (6 bases). The length of the CDR3 is 16 residues. CDR1 and CDR2 from the germline V gene are SNHLY and FYNNEI. V was trimmed by 4 bases and J by 1 base, leaving 13 bases between them. Complete variable domain (other parts from reference TRBV2 and TRBJ2-2): EPEVTQTPSHQVTQMGQEVILRCVPISNHLYFYWYRQILGQKVEFLVSFYNNEISEKSEIFDDQFSVERPDGSNFTLKIRSTKLEDSAMYFCASSAWDFLNTGELFFGEGSRLTVL.

The genes are TRBV28 and TRBJ1-2; D is ambiguous. The ends were cut back, 5 bases at V and 3 bases at J, with 25 bases in the middle. The CDR3 spans 18 residues. The germline gives CDR1 MDHEN, CDR2 SYDVKM. CDR3 coding DNA: TGTGCCAGCAGTCCATCCCTCCGAACGGCCACGGGTGACTATGGCTACACCTTC. Its protein product is CASSPSLRTATGDYGYTF.

This sequence joins TRBV7-6 and TRBJ1-1, with 8 bases lining up with TRBD1. The trim removed 2 bases at V and 7 bases at J, leaving 6 bases unmatched. The length of the CDR3 is 14 residues. From germline, CDR1 is SGHVS and CDR2 FNYEAQ. CDR3 in amino acids: CASSLTQGAVEAFF. The CDR3 bases are TGTGCCAGCAGCTTAACGCAGGGGGCGGTTGAAGCTTTCTTT.

The genes are TRBV6-1 and TRBJ2-7; TRBD1 aligns across 7 bases. Germline V gene data show CDR1 as MNHNS and CDR2 as SASEGT. V gave up 4 bases and J gave up 4 bases; unmatched junction bases: 13. This CDR3 spans 16 amino acids. This CDR3 is CASSGPRKGAAYEQYF. The CDR3 DNA follows: TGTGCCAGCAGTGGGCCGAGGAAGGGGGCGGCTTACGAGCAGTACTTC.

The chain has TRBV30 and TRBJ2-7; TRBD1 aligns across 8 bases. Looked up from germline, CDR1 is GTSNPN and CDR2 is SVGIG (reference sequence). The CDR3 covers 13 residues. Unmatched junction bases numbered 8, after V lost 5 bases and J lost 5 bases. CDR3 sequence (DNA): TGTGCCTGGGCCCCGGGACAGGTAAACGAGCAGTACTTC. Its translation is CAWAPGQVNEQYF.

V usage is TRBV4-1 and J usage is TRBJ2-3, with 9 bases lining up with TRBD2. Germline lookup yields CDR1 MGHRA and CDR2 YSYEKL. J gave up 3 bases and V 2 bases, and 3 bases lay outside the gene matches. The CDR3 is 15 residues long. CDR3 sequence: CASSQLGLATDTQYF. The CDR3 nucleotides are TGCGCCAGCAGCCAATTGGGACTAGCAACAGATACGCAGTATTTT.

The chain employs TRBV7-3 and TRBJ2-7; 7 bases agree with TRBD1. J gave up 9 bases and V 5 bases, and 10 bases lay outside the gene matches. The CDR3 covers 13 residues. Germline V gives CDR1 SGHTA, CDR2 FQGTGA. The CDR3: CASSARGGLGQYF. CDR3 nucleotide sequence: TGTGCCAGCAGCGCCCGAGGGGGCCTCGGGCAGTACTTC.

The chain joins TRBV30 to TRBJ1-1; TRBD1 matches 9 bases. The germline CDR1 and CDR2 sequences are GTSNPN and SVGIG (reference sequence). The V gene end was trimmed by 0 bases and the J gene end by 7 bases; junction bases not matched to a gene: 12. The CDR3 covers 16 residues. In nucleotides, the CDR3 is TGTGCCTGGAGTGTACTACAGGGGGCCGTTTTTGATGAAGCTTTCTTT. Its protein product is CAWSVLQGAVFDEAFF. The variable domain in full, completed from reference TRBV30 and TRBJ1-1, reads SQTIHQWPATLVQPVGSPLSLECTVEGTSNPNLYWYRQAAGRGLQLLFYSVGIGQISSEVPQNLSASRPQDRQFILSSKKLLLSDSGFYLCAWSVLQGAVFDEAFFGQGTRLTVV.

By frequency in the sample, this clone is medium-sized (0.01 to 0.1%). The chain uses TRBV7-9 and TRBJ1-2, with D perhaps matching TRBD1 (5 bases). V lost 2 bases to trimming and J lost 2 bases, with 12 bases between them. Germline V gene sequence: CDR1 SEHNR, CDR2 FQNEAQ (reference sequence). This CDR3 comprises 15 residues. The CDR3 reads CASSLSGRQNYGYTF. In DNA form, the CDR3 reads TGTGCCAGCAGCTTATCCGGTAGACAGAACTATGGCTACACCTTC.

The V call is TRBV14, the J call TRBJ1-1, with a possible D match to TRBD1 (6 bases). Trimming stripped 3 bases from V and 2 bases from J, with 13 bases between. This CDR3 contains 15 residues. Germline CDR1 reads SGHDN; CDR2 reads FVKESK. CDR3 sequence: CASSQIRGANTEAFF. CDR3 bases: TGTGCCAGCAGCCAGATCAGGGGCGCTAACACTGAAGCTTTCTTT.

The CDR3 nucleotides read TGCGCCAGCAGCTTGGTTAGCGGGAGCCCTGGGGCAGATACGCAGTATTTT. Translated: CASSLVSGSPGADTQYF. This sequence joins TRBV5-1 and TRBJ2-3; 9 bases match TRBD2. Looked up from germline, CDR1 is SGHRS and CDR2 is YFSETQ. Trimming removed 0 bases from V and 4 bases from J; junction bases left unmatched: 9. The CDR3 is 17 amino acids.

CDR3 in amino acids: CASSHGDRFLTGELFF. As DNA, the CDR3 is TGCGCCAGCAGCCACGGGGACAGGTTCCTGACCGGGGAGCTGTTTTTT. The chain uses TRBV5-1 and TRBJ2-2; 8 nucleotides match TRBD1. Per germline, CDR1 SGHRS and CDR2 YFSETQ. The CDR3 has 16 amino acids. After removal of 4 bases from V and 5 bases from J, the junction contained 10 bases not matched to a gene.

This chain uses TRBV12-5 with TRBJ1-1, with a possible D match to TRBD1 (5 bases). Germline V gene sequence: CDR1 LGHNT, CDR2 FRNRAP. This CDR3 is built from 13 residues. V lost 3 bases, J lost 4 bases, and 9 bases lay in between. The CDR3 here is CASGFLGGTEAFF. The CDR3 bases are TGTGCTAGTGGTTTTCTCGGGGGCACTGAAGCTTTCTTT.

This clone has just a few counts. The genes are TRBV30 and TRBJ1-3, with D unclear. V was trimmed by 5 bases and J by 9 bases, leaving 11 bases between them. The CDR3 is 11 amino acids. CDR1 is GTSNPN, CDR2 SVGIG, per germline (reference sequence). CDR3 sequence reads: CAWAKESTIYF. CDR3 bases: TGTGCCTGGGCAAAGGAGTCCACCATATATTTT.

The chain carries TRBV21-1 and TRBJ1-5; TRBD1 reflects the table's D call only, with no check against the DNA. TRBV21-1 is tagged as a pseudogene. The CDR3 totals 17 residues. The DNA for the CDR3 is TGTGCCAGCAGCTCTGGACAGAGAATTACTAGCAATCAGCCCCAGCATTTT. It translates to CASSSGQRITSNQPQHF.

The V and J genes are TRBV7-2 and TRBJ1-5, with TRBD1 matching over 8 bases. The CDR3 sequence is 13 residues long. Germline assignment: CDR1 SGHTA and CDR2 FQGNSA. Trimming cost V 4 bases and J 7 bases; bases outside gene matches: 3. The CDR3 DNA reads as TGTGCCAGCAGCTCCCGGACAGGGCAGCCCCAGCATTTT. It is translated as CASSSRTGQPQHF.

The J gene is TRBJ1-1, the V gene TRBV5-6; D call uncertain. Trimming pared 0 bases from V and 1 base from J, leaving 7 bases between. This CDR3 region has 14 residues. Per germline, CDR1 SGHDT and CDR2 YYEEEE. In nucleotides, the CDR3 is TGTGCCAGCAGCTTGGACGGCGGGAACACTGAAGCTTTCTTT. Its protein is CASSLDGGNTEAFF.